The clone carrying this T cell receptor beta chain was counted many times. Its antigen remains unidentified. TCR beta CDR3 regions were amplified from RNA transcripts. With the HTBI primer set, the TCR CDR3 went through a first round of RT-PCR. MiXCR, run by TCRdb on the multiplex PCR reads, gives a single entry per CDR3 protein. This repertoire shows approximately 510,000 distinct CDR3 sequences, 20% found once; its top ten account for less than 30%. This record comes from a study of T cells in Graves' hyperthyroidism and ophthalmopathy. General study points: In the blood, most expanded thyroid clonotypes above 0.001 appeared as well.

V gave up 3 bases and J gave up 4 bases; unmatched junction bases: 7. The CDR3 has 14 amino acids. In germline, CDR1 is GTSNPN, CDR2 SVGIG (reference sequence). The chain couples TRBV30 to TRBJ2-5, with 8 bases fitting TRBD1. This clonotype originated in a man aged 18 to 30 with Graves' hyperthyroidism. The sequenced material came from blood. CDR3 bases: TGTGCCTGGAGGCACCAGGGGGCCGGAGAGACCCAGTACTTC. The encoded protein is CAWRHQGAGETQYF.